A single sample is the source of the 20 T cell receptor beta chains below, sequenced in a study of T cell responses to AZD1222 COVID-19 vaccine. Sequencing used immunoSEQ multiplex PCR; TCRdb keeps in-frame clones, though not all of them. The sample lists 70,000 to 90,000 clones; approximately 91% were seen once. The specimen was peripheral blood, collected on day 0 of AZD1222 vaccination. These receptors originate from an adult in good health.

The V gene is TRBV6-5, the J gene TRBJ2-1; D might be TRBD2 (7 bases). The CDR3 is 14 amino acids. The germline V gene encodes CDR1 MNHEY and CDR2 SVGAGI. The ends were cut back, 0 bases at V and 11 bases at J, with 14 bases in the middle. The DNA of the CDR3 is TGTGCCAGCAGTTACTCGAGGGGGGGCGCAAAGCAGTTCTTC. Its protein is CASSYSRGGAKQFF.

The J gene is TRBJ1-1, the V gene TRBV19, with D uncertain. CDR1 LNHDA and CDR2 SQIVND come from the germline V gene (reference sequence). The CDR3 covers 15 residues. Trimming pared 7 bases from V and 2 bases from J, leaving 17 bases between. Here the CDR3 reads CASKPDSGGNTEAFF. The CDR3 DNA reads as TGTGCCAGTAAGCCGGACTCAGGAGGTAACACTGAAGCTTTCTTT.

J is TRBJ2-4 and V is TRBV19, with 10 bases fitting TRBD1. Germline loops: CDR1 LNHDA, CDR2 SQIVND (reference sequence). V lost 6 bases and J lost 8; bases outside the gene matches: 10. This CDR3 has 15 residues. The CDR3 DNA reads TGTGCCAGTAGGAGAGACAGGGGGCCTCGAGACATTCAGTACTTC. It codes for CASRRDRGPRDIQYF.

This clone was seen only once. The chain joins TRBV29-1 to TRBJ2-5; D may be TRBD1 (6 bases). Germline V CDR1 and CDR2: SQVTM, ANQGSEA. The CDR3 covers 12 residues. V was clipped by 5 bases and J by 5 bases, with 12 bases between them. This chain's CDR3 is CSVHGQQETQYF. The CDR3 DNA follows: TGCAGCGTTCACGGACAGCAGGAGACCCAGTACTTC.

This clone occurred a few times. The chain employs TRBV5-1 and TRBJ2-7; 9 positions match TRBD1. V shed 0 bases, J shed 5 bases, and the junction held 9 bases outside the gene matches. The CDR3 contains 16 residues. Germline CDR1 and CDR2: SGHRS and YFSETQ. In DNA, the CDR3 is TGCGCCAGCAGCTTGGATGGGACAGGGCTTCCCCACGAGCAGTACTTC. It translates to CASSLDGTGLPHEQYF.

The chain employs TRBV29-1 and TRBJ1-2, with D uncertain. V was cut by 5 bases and J by 4 bases, with 11 bases left in between. CDR3 length: 12 residues. From germline, CDR1 is SQVTM and CDR2 ANQGSEA. The CDR3: CSVSRPRYGYTF. In nucleotides, the CDR3 is TGCAGCGTTTCCAGGCCCCGCTATGGCTACACCTTC.

CDR3 DNA: TGTGCCAGCAGCCTGGGCAGGGGGACTAGCGGGAGTCCGAATGAGCAGTTCTTC. It is translated as CASSLGRGTSGSPNEQFF. The rearrangement uses TRBV12-1 and TRBJ2-1; no DNA check was done on the table's D call, TRBD2. TRBV12-1 is noted as a pseudogene. CDR3 length: 18 residues.

For the CDR3, the DNA is TGTGCCAGCTCACCTGGACAGGGCTCCCATCAGCCCCAGCATTTT. Protein sequence: CASSPGQGSHQPQHF. V gene TRBV18 combines with J gene TRBJ1-5; 8 nucleotides agree with TRBD1. Germline lookup yields CDR1 KGHSH and CDR2 LQKENI. V trimming: 3 bases; J trimming: 5 bases; junction bases outside the gene matches: 6. The CDR3 covers 15 residues.

V and J are TRBV15 and TRBJ2-3; the D is unclear. Between the trimmed V and J ends, which lost 1 base and 1 base, there was a span of 3 bases. Germline values: CDR1 LNHNV, CDR2 YYDKDF (reference sequence). The CDR3 has 13 residues. CDR3 protein: CATSRGGTDTQYF. CDR3 sequence (DNA): TGTGCCACCAGCAGAGGTGGCACAGATACGCAGTATTTT.

The chain joins TRBV9 to TRBJ2-2; no definite D call. Germline V gives CDR1 SGDLS, CDR2 YYNGEE. The CDR3 spans 14 residues. The ends were cut back, 4 bases at V and 7 bases at J, with 14 bases in the middle. In nucleotides, the CDR3 is TGTGCCAGCAGCCCAAGAGTTAACGGCGGGGAGCTGTTTTTT. Translating it yields CASSPRVNGGELFF.

This clone was observed a single time. The CDR3 here is CASSRTDSGNTIYF. In DNA form, the CDR3 reads TGTGCCAGCAGCCGGACGGACTCTGGAAACACCATATATTTT. The chain joins TRBV5-5 to TRBJ1-3; no definite D call. Trimming cost V 4 bases and J 0 bases, with 8 bases left between them. CDR1 SGHKS and CDR2 YYEKEE come from the germline V gene (reference sequence). The CDR3 is 14 residues long.

The CDR3 region is CASSEGAGTTGKLFF. The CDR3 bases are TGTGCCAGCAGTGAAGGGGCAGGGACGACAGGAAAACTGTTTTTT. V gene TRBV6-1 combines with J gene TRBJ1-4; the D gene is possibly TRBD1 (6 bases). Trimming shortened V by 1 base and J by 10 bases, and 16 bases separated the two germline ends. Looked up from germline, CDR1 is MNHNS and CDR2 is SASEGT. The CDR3 totals 15 residues.

V gene TRBV5-6 combines with J gene TRBJ1-2; D unclear. CDR3 length: 13 amino acids. Trimming pared 4 bases from V and 3 bases from J, leaving 10 bases between. Germline V CDR1 and CDR2: SGHDT, YYEEEE. The CDR3, as DNA: TGTGCCAGCAGCCAAGGGAATTACTATGGCTACACCTTC. Amino acid sequence: CASSQGNYYGYTF.

DNA of the CDR3: TGTGCCAGCAGCTTAGAAGCGGCCAACTACAATGAGCAGTTCTTC. Its protein is CASSLEAANYNEQFF. The chain combines TRBV7-2 with TRBJ2-1, with TRBD2 as a possible D gene (5 bases). Germline loops: CDR1 SGHTA, CDR2 FQGNSA. The CDR3 consists of 15 residues. Trimming left V 1 base short and J 3 bases short, with 10 bases between.

This chain connects TRBV6-5 to TRBJ1-2; D perhaps matches TRBD1 (5 bases). The CDR3 covers 15 residues. The V end was cut by 8 bases, the J end by 8 bases, with 24 bases between. From germline, CDR1 is MNHEY and CDR2 SVGAGI. The CDR3 loop reads CASSTDRVSLRGYTF. For the CDR3, the DNA is TGTGCCAGCTCCACCGACAGAGTCTCTCTGAGGGGCTACACCTTC.

The chain employs TRBV19 and TRBJ1-2; D is possibly TRBD1 (5 bases). Per the germline V gene, CDR1 is LNHDA and CDR2 is SQIVND (reference sequence). The germline V and J ends were trimmed by 6 bases and 4 bases, with 12 bases remaining between them. CDR3 length: 13 amino acids. The CDR3 loop reads CASSRGPFYGYTF. CDR3 nucleotides: TGTGCCAGTAGCCGGGGCCCCTTCTATGGCTACACCTTC.

The chain is built from TRBV4-2 and TRBJ2-1; 8 bases are a match to TRBD2. Germline CDR1 is LGHNA and CDR2 is YNFKEQ. The length of the CDR3 is 16 residues. The V and J ends lost 2 bases and 3 bases, in that order; junction bases with no gene match: 6. DNA for the CDR3: TGTGCCAGCAGCCAATCGGCGGGGGGAAGCTACAATGAGCAGTTCTTC. Protein: CASSQSAGGSYNEQFF.

The rearrangement uses TRBV30 and TRBJ2-7; D is unresolved. This CDR3 has 11 residues. In germline, CDR1 is GTSNPN, CDR2 SVGIG (reference sequence). The V and J ends lost 1 base and 3 bases respectively, with 4 bases between them. CDR3 amino acids: CAWSGVYEQYF. CDR3 nucleotide sequence: TGTGCCTGGAGTGGGGTCTACGAGCAGTACTTC.

This sequence joins TRBV5-6 and TRBJ2-2; D gene uncertain. V lost 0 bases, J lost 5 bases, and 5 bases lay in between. The length of the CDR3 is 13 residues. In germline, CDR1 is SGHDT, CDR2 YYEEEE. DNA for the CDR3: TGTGCCAGCAGCTTGGCTGTTACCGGGGAGCTGTTTTTT. This gives the protein CASSLAVTGELFF. Complete variable domain (other parts from reference TRBV5-6 and TRBJ2-2): DAGVTQSPTHLIKTRGQQVTLRCSPKSGHDTVSWYQQALGQGPQFIFQYYEEEERQRGNFPDRFSGHQFPNYSSELNVNALLLGDSALYLCASSLAVTGELFFGEGSRLTVL.

V is TRBV10-3 and J is TRBJ2-2; TRBD1 matches 8 bases. CDR1 and CDR2 from the germline V gene are ENHRY and SYGVKD. V shed 2 bases, J shed 2 bases, and the junction held 1 base outside the gene matches. CDR3 size: 15 residues. This chain's CDR3 is CAISEGQGNTGELFF. The CDR3 DNA reads as TGTGCCATCAGTGAGGGACAGGGAAACACCGGGGAGCTGTTTTTT.